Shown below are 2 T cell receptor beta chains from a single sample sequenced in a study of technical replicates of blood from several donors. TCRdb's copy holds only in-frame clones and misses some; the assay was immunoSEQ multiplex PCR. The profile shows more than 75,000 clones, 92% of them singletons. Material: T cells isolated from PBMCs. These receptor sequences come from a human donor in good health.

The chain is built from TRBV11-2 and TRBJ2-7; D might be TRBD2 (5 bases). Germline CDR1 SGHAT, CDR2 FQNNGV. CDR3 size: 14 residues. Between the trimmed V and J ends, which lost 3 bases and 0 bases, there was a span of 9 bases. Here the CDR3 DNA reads TGTGCCAGCAGCTTCGAGGGAATCTCCTACGAGCAGTACTTC. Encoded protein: CASSFEGISYEQYF.

The CDR3: CASSLPGTTSYNEQFF. The CDR3 coding sequence is TGTGCCAGCAGTCTCCCCGGGACTACCTCTTACAATGAGCAGTTCTTC. The chain combines TRBV27 with TRBJ2-1; 7 positions match TRBD2. The CDR3 is made up of 16 amino acids. Germline-derived CDR1 and CDR2 are MNHEY and SMNVEV (reference sequence). V lost 5 bases and J lost 4; bases outside the gene matches: 11.